The T cell receptor beta chain described here comes from a study of T cell responses to AZD1222 COVID-19 vaccine. Study outcomes and limitations: Spike-specific TCRs gained breadth and depth after people received two AZD1222 doses. Repertoire collection took place solely once the T cell response had peaked.

This CDR3 contains 16 residues. Between the trimmed V and J ends, which lost 5 bases and 0 bases, there was a span of 11 bases. In germline, CDR1 is MNHEY, CDR2 SMNVEV (reference sequence). Sequencing used immunoSEQ multiplex PCR; TCRdb keeps in-frame clones, though not all of them. The repertoire includes more than 75,000 clones, approximately 83% of them detected once, and about 1.3% sits in the top ten. Pooling was applied to second doses at about 4 or about 12 weeks. For this clone: Its specificity is not known.

The source of this sequence is an adult who received the AZD1222 COVID-19 vaccine. The input for sequencing was peripheral blood, taken 28 days after the second AZD1222 dose. The rearrangement joins TRBV27 to TRBJ1-6; D not resolved. The CDR3: CASSPDRSSYNSPLHF. CDR3 in DNA: TGTGCCAGCAGTCCTGACCGGAGCTCCTATAATTCACCCCTCCACTTT.